The clone carrying this T cell receptor beta chain has a handful of counts. This CDR3 is built from 14 residues. Per the germline V gene, CDR1 is SGDLS and CDR2 is YYNGEE. Trimming removed 2 bases from V and 6 bases from J, with 12 bases in between. This specimen comes from a study of blood T cell repertoires in COVID-19. Looking at the study overall: There were acute and convalescent COVID-19 samples, and they came from the United States, Italy and Spain. Sample material is recorded as cDNA or gDNA derived from T cells, B-cell-depleted T cells, or PBMCs.

Per the authors' pipeline: Reference gene primer amplification gave nucleated cell count estimates. Sequencing was performed with immunoSEQ multiplex PCR; in TCRdb, only in-frame clones are kept and a portion is missing. The D gene and trimming were derived from the DNA, and the V and J assignments and clone size from that table. This sample has more than 90,000 clones, with 77% found just once. This clonotype originated in a woman at least 80 years old with acute or convalescent COVID-19. Sequenced input: peripheral blood. The gene calls are TRBV9 and TRBJ2-1, with TRBD1 as a possible D gene (6 bases). The CDR3 here is CASSVGPRGNEQFF. The CDR3 coding sequence is TGTGCCAGCAGCGTTGGGCCCAGGGGCAATGAGCAGTTCTTC.